The 6 T cell receptor beta chains below come from one sample, sequenced in a study of T-cell memory formation after mild COVID-19. TCRdb re-called the 5' RACE reads through MiXCR, storing one row per CDR3 protein. The sample carries 150,000 to 200,000 distinct CDR3 sequences, about 14% recorded once. Sequencing used PBMCs or a T cell subset sorted from them (not recorded which). The receptor set was obtained from an adult woman who had mild COVID-19 (a few samples of this study predate the infection). Cell type and time point are not known.

The chain combines TRBV12-3 or TRBV12-4 with TRBJ2-1; 8 bases match TRBD1. The CDR3 is 14 amino acids. V was pared by 6 bases and J by 2 bases, with 3 bases of the junction left unmatched. CDR3 DNA sequence: TGTGCCAGCAGGGGACAGGCCACCTACAATGAGCAGTTCTTC. Translating gives CASRGQATYNEQFF.

The rearrangement joins TRBV5-1 to TRBJ2-7; weak D call: TRBD2 (6 bases). The CDR3 is 15 residues long. CDR1 is SGHRS, CDR2 YFSETQ, per germline. Deletions cut 4 bases from V and 4 bases from J, with 18 bases between. In DNA, the CDR3 is TGCGCCAGCAGCCCCTTGGGTGCGGGGACTTACGAGCAGTACTTC. Translated, it gives CASSPLGAGTYEQYF.

This clonotype was counted at least ten times. The rearrangement joins TRBV5-1 to TRBJ2-7; TRBD1 matches at 11 bases. CDR1 is SGHRS and CDR2 is YFSETQ in the germline V gene. V lost 0 bases and J lost 3; bases outside the gene matches: 5. This CDR3 has 16 residues. The CDR3 loop reads CASSLDPGTGGYEQYF. For the CDR3, the DNA is TGCGCCAGCAGCTTGGATCCCGGGACAGGGGGCTACGAGCAGTACTTC. Complete variable domain (other parts from reference TRBV5-1 and TRBJ2-7): KAGVTQTPRYLIKTRGQQVTLSCSPISGHRSVSWYQQTPGQGLQFLFEYFSETQRNKGNFPGRFSGRQFSNSRSEMNVSTLELGDSALYLCASSLDPGTGGYEQYFGPGTRLTVT.

There are a few counts of this clonotype. V usage is TRBV12-3 or TRBV12-4 and J usage is TRBJ1-1; D call uncertain. Deletions cut 3 bases from V and 0 bases from J, with 11 bases between. This CDR3 spans 15 amino acids. The CDR3 bases are TGTGCCAGCAGTTTTGGCGGAGACATGAACACTGAAGCTTTCTTT. Protein: CASSFGGDMNTEAFF.

The chain joins TRBV4-1 to TRBJ2-6, with 9 bases fitting TRBD1. This CDR3 spans 15 amino acids. With 3 bases clipped from V and 4 bases from J, the junction kept 1 base outside the gene matches. From germline, CDR1 is MGHRA and CDR2 YSYEKL. This CDR3 is CASSQGQGGANVLTF. The CDR3 coding sequence is TGCGCCAGCAGCCAGGGACAGGGAGGGGCCAACGTCCTGACTTTC.

The chain recombines TRBV6-1 with TRBJ2-1, with TRBD1 as a possible D gene (5 bases). The CDR3 has 12 amino acids. Germline V gene data show CDR1 as MNHNS and CDR2 as SASEGT. The V gene lost 5 bases and the J gene lost 8 bases, with 10 bases spanning the gap. The CDR3 region is CASSPRGYEQFF. The DNA of the CDR3 is TGTGCCAGCAGTCCAAGGGGTTATGAGCAGTTCTTC.